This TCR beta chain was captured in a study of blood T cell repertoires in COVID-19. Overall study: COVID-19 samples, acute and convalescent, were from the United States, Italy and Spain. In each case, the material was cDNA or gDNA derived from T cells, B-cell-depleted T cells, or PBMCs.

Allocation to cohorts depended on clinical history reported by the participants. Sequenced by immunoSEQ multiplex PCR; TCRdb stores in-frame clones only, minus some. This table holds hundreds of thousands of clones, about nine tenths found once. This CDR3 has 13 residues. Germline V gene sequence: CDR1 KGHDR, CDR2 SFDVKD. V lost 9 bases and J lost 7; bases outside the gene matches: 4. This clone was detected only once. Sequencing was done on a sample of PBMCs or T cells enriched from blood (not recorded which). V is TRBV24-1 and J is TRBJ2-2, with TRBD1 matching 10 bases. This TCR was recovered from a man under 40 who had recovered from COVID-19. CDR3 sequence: CATGTGVHGELFF. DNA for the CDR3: TGTGCCACCGGGACAGGGGTACACGGGGAGCTGTTTTTT.